One T cell receptor (beta chain) is described in this entry. Its antigen remains unidentified. PCR primers comprised 60 Vbeta and 13 Jbeta primers. Profiling relied on immunoSEQ multiplex PCR, and the TCRdb table lists in-frame clones only, not all of them. There are about 180,000 clones in the sample; roughly 79% occur only once, and around 3% lies in the top ten. Trimming removed 7 bases at V and 0 bases at J, with 3 bases between. The CDR3 runs to 10 residues. CDR1 and CDR2 from the germline V gene are SQVTM and ANQGSEA. This sample was taken from a study of cytomegalovirus exposure and HLA in healthy donors. Study-wide findings and caveats: Later analysis demonstrated an association between a missense DCLRE1C variant and TCR beta V- and J-gene trimming.

J is TRBJ1-1 and V is TRBV29-1; no firm D call. Sequencing was done on a sample of PBMCs. This sequence was found in a male donor in good health and CMV-seronegative. The CDR3 is CSAVNTEAFF. The CDR3 nucleotides are TGCAGCGCAGTGAACACTGAAGCTTTCTTT. The complete variable domain, with remaining parts taken from reference TRBV29-1 and TRBJ1-1, reads SAVISQKPSRDICQRGTSLTIQCQVDSQVTMMFWYRQQPGQSLTLIATANQGSEATYESGFVIDKFPISRPNLTFSTLTVSNMSPEDSSIYLCSAVNTEAFFGQGTRLTVV.